This T cell receptor beta chain derives from a study of blood T cell repertoires in COVID-19. On the study more broadly: Italy, Spain and the United States were the sources of the convalescent and acute COVID-19 samples. In each case, the material was cDNA or gDNA derived from T cells, B-cell-depleted T cells, or PBMCs.

With 0 bases removed from V and 0 bases from J, the gap between germline ends came to 10 bases. This CDR3 region has 16 residues. Germline loops: CDR1 SGHRS, CDR2 YFSETQ. In the authors' workflow: Scientists estimated how many nucleated cells there were by amplifying reference gene primers. Clones were sequenced by immunoSEQ multiplex PCR, and TCRdb holds only the in-frame ones, with some missing. V and J calls and clone size are given by that table; D and trimming were obtained from the DNA. This table holds around 73,000 clones, approximately 84% found once. The sequence derives from a human donor in a cohort sampled during active COVID-19. The chain couples TRBV5-1 to TRBJ1-5; a weak D match, TRBD1 (5 bases). The sequenced material came from peripheral blood. The CDR3 sequence is CASSLGVGGSNQPQHF. DNA for the CDR3: TGCGCCAGCAGCTTGGGCGTGGGGGGTAGCAATCAGCCCCAGCATTTT.